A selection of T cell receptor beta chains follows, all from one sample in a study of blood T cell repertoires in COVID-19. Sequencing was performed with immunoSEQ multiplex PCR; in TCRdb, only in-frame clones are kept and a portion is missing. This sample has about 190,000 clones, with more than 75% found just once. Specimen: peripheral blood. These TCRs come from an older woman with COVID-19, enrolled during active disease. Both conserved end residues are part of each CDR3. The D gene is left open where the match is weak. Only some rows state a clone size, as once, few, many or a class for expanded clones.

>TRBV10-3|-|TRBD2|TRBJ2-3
CAATGTPGGTDTQYF
TGTGCCGCCACAGGGACCCCGGGAGGGACAGATACGCAGTATTTT
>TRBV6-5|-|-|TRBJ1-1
CASSYAGAMNTEAFF
TGTGCCAGCAGTTACGCAGGCGCCATGAACACTGAAGCTTTCTTT
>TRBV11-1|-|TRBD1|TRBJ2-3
CASSGDRDTDTQYF
TGTGCCAGCAGCGGGGACAGAGACACAGATACGCAGTATTTT
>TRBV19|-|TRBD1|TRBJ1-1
CASSRTGTGGFNTEAFF
TGTGCCAGTAGTCGCACCGGGACAGGGGGATTTAACACTGAAGCTTTCTTT
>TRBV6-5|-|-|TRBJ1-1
CASSHTSTGREAFF
TGTGCCAGCAGCCATACCTCAACAGGGCGGGAAGCTTTCTTT
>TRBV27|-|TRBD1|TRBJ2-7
CASSPSRGPYEQYF
TGTGCCAGCAGTCCCTCAAGGGGGCCCTACGAGCAGTACTTC
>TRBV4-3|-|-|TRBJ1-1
CASSQVPNSFMNTEAFF
TGCGCCAGCAGCCAAGTCCCCAACAGCTTCATGAACACTGAAGCTTTCTTT
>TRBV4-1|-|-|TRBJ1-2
CASSQDAGTYGYTF
TGCGCCAGCAGCCAAGATGCGGGTACCTATGGCTACACCTTC
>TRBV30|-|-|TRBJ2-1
CAWSGPRTGYNEQFF
TGTGCCTGGAGTGGCCCGCGTACGGGGTACAATGAGCAGTTCTTC
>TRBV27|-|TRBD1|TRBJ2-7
CASSLSGTGNYEQYF
TGTGCCAGCAGTCTCTCCGGGACAGGAAACTACGAGCAGTACTTC
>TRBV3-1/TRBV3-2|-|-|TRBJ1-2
CASSPPGYYGYTF
TGTGCCAGCAGCCCGCCAGGGTACTATGGCTACACCTTC
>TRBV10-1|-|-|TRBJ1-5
CASGRQADSNQPQHF
TGCGCCAGCGGGAGACAGGCCGATAGCAATCAGCCCCAGCATTTT
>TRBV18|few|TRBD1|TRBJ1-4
CASSPPGQGWREKLFF
TGTGCCAGCTCACCACCGGGACAGGGCTGGAGAGAAAAACTGTTTTTT
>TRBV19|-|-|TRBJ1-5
CASSITGFAIQPQHF
TGTGCCAGTAGTATCACAGGGTTTGCCATTCAGCCCCAGCATTTT
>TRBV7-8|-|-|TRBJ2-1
CASSLAYNNEQFF
TGTGCCAGCAGCTTAGCGTACAACAATGAGCAGTTCTTC
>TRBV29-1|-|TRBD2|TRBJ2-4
CSVGTSGAKNIQYF
TGCAGCGTTGGGACTAGCGGGGCCAAAAACATTCAGTACTTC
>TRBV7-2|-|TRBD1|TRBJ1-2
CASSKTTRDSHYGYTF
TGTGCCAGCAGCAAAACGACACGGGACAGCCACTATGGCTACACCTTC
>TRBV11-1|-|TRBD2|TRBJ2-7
CASSSGLAGEYEQYF
TGTGCCAGCAGCTCGGGACTAGCGGGTGAATACGAGCAGTACTTC
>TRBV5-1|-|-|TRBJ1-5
CASRVEAGANQPQHF
TGCGCCAGCAGGGTGGAAGCAGGGGCAAATCAGCCCCAGCATTTT
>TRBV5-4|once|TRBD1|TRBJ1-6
CASSPQTGGRSYNSPLHF
TGTGCCAGCAGCCCACAAACAGGGGGACGCTCCTATAATTCACCCCTCCACTTT
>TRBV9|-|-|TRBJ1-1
CASSVAPEDTEAFF
TGTGCCAGCAGCGTAGCTCCAGAAGACACTGAAGCTTTCTTT
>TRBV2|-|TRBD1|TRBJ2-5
CASSPGTGGWETQYF
TGTGCCAGCAGTCCCGGGACAGGGGGCTGGGAGACCCAGTACTTC
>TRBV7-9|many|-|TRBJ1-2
CASSPGGDYGYTF
TGTGCCAGCAGCCCGGGGGGCGACTATGGCTACACCTTC
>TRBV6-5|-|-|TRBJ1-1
CAITSGVGAEAFF
TGTGCCATAACTTCCGGGGTCGGCGCTGAAGCTTTCTTT
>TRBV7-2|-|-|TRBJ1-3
CASRNRDVSGNTIYF
TGTGCCAGTAGGAACAGGGATGTATCTGGAAACACCATATATTTT
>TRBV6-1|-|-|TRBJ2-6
CASSEVAVPGANVLTF
TGTGCCAGCAGTGAAGTTGCGGTCCCTGGGGCCAACGTCCTGACTTTC
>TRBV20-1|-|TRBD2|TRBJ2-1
CSASKSSGSLYNEQFF
TGCAGTGCTAGTAAGAGTAGCGGGAGCCTTTACAATGAGCAGTTCTTC
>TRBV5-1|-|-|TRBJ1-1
CASSLAGANTEAFF
TGCGCCAGCAGCTTGGCCGGAGCAAACACTGAAGCTTTCTTT
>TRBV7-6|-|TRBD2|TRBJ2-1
CASSLASGGGNEQFF
TGTGCCAGCAGCTTAGCGTCGGGAGGGGGCAATGAGCAGTTCTTC